Sequencing of this T cell receptor beta chain was carried out in a study of regulatory T cells in long-lasting Graves disease (dated by TCRdb to 2020 to 2023). Study-wide context: In the newly diagnosed Graves' disease group, patients had been taking antithyroid drugs for less than 3 months. The study was conducted in China and was registered as a clinical trial. A total of roughly 35 samples underwent TCR sequencing, from about 13 patients with persistent Graves' disease and some 20 patients with newly diagnosed Graves' disease. This study used TCR sequencing and RNA sequencing of peripheral blood to compare persistent Graves' disease patients against newly diagnosed Graves' disease patients.

Worth noting for this clonotype: Its cognate antigen has yet to be identified. Qualities for individual bases were not recorded, and no much larger clone is one base off.

Library creation used multiplex PCR. Sequenced using an Illumina HiSeq 4000. CDR3 regions were amplified by Arm-PCR with iRepertoire HTBI primers to construct TCR beta libraries. Before sequencing, the PCR products underwent gel purification. As for the original processing: Gene usage analysis of CDR3 amino acid clonotypes relied on the 55 to 80 TRBV and 13 to 15 TRBJ segments identified across samples. Filtered high-quality paired reads were merged into contigs using COPE and FqMerger. Contigs were aligned with BLAST to IMGT TRBV, TRBD and TRBJ reference genes, and CDR3 was defined per IMGT. Any clonotype with a frequency above 0.1% was counted as a highly expanded clone. Shannon entropy served as the measure of repertoire diversity, while the Gini coefficient captured V-J evenness. Public clonotypes were defined as clonotypes shared by more than one individual. TCRdb redid the processing of the public reads, applying fastp at Q25 and MiXCR, and retained in-frame beta chains. Rows are unified per CDR3 protein, each entry keeping the most common DNA and genes. The authors' filters were not applied to this entry. This sample holds hundreds of thousands of distinct CDR3 sequences; approximately 16% were observed only once. The top ten constitute around 27% of the sample.

Results the study describes overall, beyond this receptor: Lower TCR Shannon entropy and fewer highly expanded clones were observed in persistent Graves' disease patients than in newly diagnosed patients, which suggested clonal expansion. The study examined only peripheral blood because the primary lesion, thyroid tissue, could not be accessed. Persistent disease showed preferential use of TRBV28, TRBJ1-2 and TRBJ2-5, whereas newly diagnosed disease favored TRBV20-1 and TRBJ2-1. The small sample size was acknowledged by the authors as a limitation that may reduce accuracy. Sequencing and analysis were restricted to the TCR beta chain. Persistent patients shared more public clonotypes among themselves (2,741) than newly diagnosed patients did (roughly 920).

The time point label on this specimen signifies: newly diagnosed GD, antithyroid drugs for less than 3 months. For both TCR sequencing and RNA sequencing, RNA was extracted from PBMCs using TRIzol. The diagnosis of Graves' disease followed American Thyroid Association guidelines. Patients were recruited from an endocrinology department in Xi'an, China. Each patient gave 7.5 to 10 milliliters of peripheral blood, collected in an EDTA anticoagulant tube. Ficoll Paque Plus density gradient separation was used to isolate PBMCs, and no further T cell sorting was performed. An Agilent 2100 Bioanalyzer and agarose gel were used to check RNA quality, and a NanoDrop 2000 was used to measure RNA concentration. CDR1 is given as SNHLY and CDR2 as FYNNEI, both from the germline V gene. Cut back by 4 bases and 6 bases, the V and J ends lie 16 bases apart. The CDR3 contains 15 residues, cysteine and phenylalanine counted. Only the CDR3 portion is preserved as DNA: 45 bases, with reading frame beginning at the first base.

In addition, the sample was reused for a study of T cells in Graves' hyperthyroidism and ophthalmopathy. The second paper further reports: Stable Graves' hyperthyroidism was defined as no progression to ophthalmopathy during 18 months of follow-up. Hyperthyroidism patients were newly diagnosed, had a disease duration of under 2 months, and were aged 18 to 65 years. Any patient with an uncontrolled infection, another autoimmune disease, pregnancy or lactation was excluded. Clinical symptoms, serum thyroxine and TRAb, thyroid ultrasound, and orbital computed tomography formed the basis for the diagnoses. For the first round of RT-PCR on the TCR CDR3, the HTBI primer set was used together with the Qiagen OneStep RT-PCR kit. Most expanded thyroid clonotypes (frequency above 0.001) were also detected in blood, suggesting blood repertoires may reflect thyroid immune responses. In cross-validation, a model built on a 13 V-J signature told ophthalmopathy apart from stable hyperthyroidism with 87.88% sensitivity and 81% to 82% specificity, and in testing the same model reached 80%/75%. In validation, the model predicted progression to ophthalmopathy with roughly 70% sensitivity and 72% to 85% specificity, a median of approximately 6.5 months before onset. To identify TCR V-J signatures that set the groups apart, the researchers used a discovery cohort of 100 patients, made up of roughly 40 with Graves' ophthalmopathy and 57 with stable Graves' hyperthyroidism. Prospective prediction of ophthalmopathy was tested in an independent validation cohort consisting of some 18 hyperthyroidism patients and more than 15 patients who later progressed to ophthalmopathy. The roughly 91 discovery patients were randomly divided into training and test sets at a 7:3 ratio. The study also compared thyroid tissue and blood T-cell repertoires from several Graves' hyperthyroidism patients. Once sampling was done, hyperthyroidism patients were given methimazole at a starting dose of 30 mg daily, whereas ophthalmopathy patients were given high-dose intravenous methylprednisolone. A second multiplex PCR round built the libraries, followed by size selection and purification. Libraries were sequenced paired-end with 100 bp reads on an Illumina HiSeq2000. SOAPnuke was used to process the raw data, removing reads that contained adapters or uncalled bases, had a mean Phred below 15, or lacked an exact match to the constant primer or identifier. High-quality paired reads were merged using COPE v1.2.5, and each unique nucleotide sequence was defined as a clonotype. MiTCR v1.1 was used to align the clonotypes against IMGT TRBV, TRBD and TRBJ reference segments. Only V-J combinations with frequency above 0.0001, covering approximately 99% of repertoires, were analysed. A TCS score was defined as the ratio of F50 (clonal expansion) to E x V (chaos), with BLOSUM62-based TCRdist applied between CDR3 peptides within each V-J. Welch's t-statistics and random forest reduced fewer than 550 V-J features to roughly 13, which were used in a naive Bayes classifier (R e1071). No statistical method was used to set the sample size in advance, and investigators knew the group allocation. According to the paper, TCR Vbeta CDR3 sequencing was carried out on over 130 peripheral blood samples, which came from approximately 41 ophthalmopathy, roughly 75 hyperthyroidism and roughly 17 progressor patients.

The material was peripheral blood mononuclear cells (PBMCs), obtained at new diagnosis, from a patient treated with antithyroid drugs. This receptor was obtained from a man between 35 and 55 years old with Graves disease. Donor details come from another sample of the same person, matched by shared clones. The chain uses TRBV2 and TRBJ1-5, with TRBD1 perhaps the D gene, on 6 matching bases. The CDR3: CASSVTGVSSQPQHF. The DNA sequence is as follows: TGTGCCAGCAGTGTGACAGGAGTGAGTAGTCAGCCCCAGCATTTT.